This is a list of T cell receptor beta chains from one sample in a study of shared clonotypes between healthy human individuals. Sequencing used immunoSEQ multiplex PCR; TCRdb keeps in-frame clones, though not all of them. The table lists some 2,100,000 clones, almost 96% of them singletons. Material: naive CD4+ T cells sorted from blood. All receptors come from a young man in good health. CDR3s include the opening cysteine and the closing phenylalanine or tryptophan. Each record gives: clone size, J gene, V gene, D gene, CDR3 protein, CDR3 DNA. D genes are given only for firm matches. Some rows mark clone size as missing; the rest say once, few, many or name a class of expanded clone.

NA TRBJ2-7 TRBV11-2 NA CASSQGVYEQYF TGTGCCAGCAGCCAAGGGGTTTACGAGCAGTACTTC
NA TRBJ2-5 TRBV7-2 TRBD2 CASSSGTSGRRETQYF TGTGCCAGCAGCTCAGGGACTAGCGGGAGAAGGGAGACCCAGTACTTC
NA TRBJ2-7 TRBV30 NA CAWKASYEQYF TGTGCCTGGAAAGCCTCCTACGAGCAGTACTTC
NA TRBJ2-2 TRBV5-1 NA CASSSPGHTTGELFF TGCGCCAGCAGCTCCCCCGGACATACCACCGGGGAGCTGTTTTTT
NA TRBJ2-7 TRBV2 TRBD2 CASSVDASGIGEQYF TGTGCCAGCAGTGTTGATGCTAGCGGCATTGGAGAGCAGTACTTC
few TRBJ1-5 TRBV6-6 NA CASSYTDSSQPQHF TGTGCCAGCAGTTACACGGACTCGAGCCAGCCCCAGCATTTT
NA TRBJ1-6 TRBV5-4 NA CASSLAGQYNSPLHF TGTGCCAGCAGCTTGGCCGGACAGTATAATTCACCCCTCCACTTT
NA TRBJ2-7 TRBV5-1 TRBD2 CASSLGVSGYSYEQYF TGCGCCAGCAGCTTGGGGGTTAGCGGGTACTCCTACGAGCAGTACTTC
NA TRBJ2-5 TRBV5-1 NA CASSLGGVQETQYF TGCGCCAGCAGCTTAGGGGGGGTCCAAGAGACCCAGTACTTC
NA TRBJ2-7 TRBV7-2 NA CASSLIAGTYEQYF TGTGCCAGCAGCTTAATCGCGGGTACCTACGAGCAGTACTTC
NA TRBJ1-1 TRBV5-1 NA CASNGDIEAFF TGCGCCAGCAACGGGGACATTGAAGCTTTCTTT
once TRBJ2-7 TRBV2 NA CASTGSYEQYF TGTGCCAGCACTGGCTCCTACGAGCAGTACTTC
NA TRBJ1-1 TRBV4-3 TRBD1 CASSRGTGGKRTEAFF TGCGCCAGCAGCCGAGGGACAGGGGGCAAAAGGACTGAAGCTTTCTTT
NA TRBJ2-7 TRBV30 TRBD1 CAWSDTGQGEYF TGTGCCTGGAGTGACACGGGACAGGGGGAGTACTTC
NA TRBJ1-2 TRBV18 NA CASSPPGQPNYGYTF TGTGCCAGCTCACCCCCCGGACAGCCTAACTATGGCTACACCTTC
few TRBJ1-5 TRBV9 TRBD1 CASSVAGDRGQPQHF TGTGCCAGCAGCGTAGCTGGGGACAGAGGTCAGCCCCAGCATTTT
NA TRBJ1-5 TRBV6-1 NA CASSELRRYSNQPQHF TGTGCCAGCAGTGAACTCAGACGTTATAGCAATCAGCCCCAGCATTTT
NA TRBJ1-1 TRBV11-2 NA CASSPIGWTANTEAFF TGTGCCAGCAGCCCCATAGGGTGGACGGCGAACACTGAAGCTTTCTTT
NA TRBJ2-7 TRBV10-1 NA CASSESTGRQYF TGCGCCAGCAGTGAGTCAACTGGAAGGCAGTACTTC
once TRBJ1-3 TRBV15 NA CATSRIGGSGNTIYF TGTGCCACCAGCAGAATAGGGGGATCTGGAAACACCATATATTTT
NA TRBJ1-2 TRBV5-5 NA CASSAAAANYGYTF TGTGCCAGCAGTGCGGCCGCGGCTAACTATGGCTACACCTTC
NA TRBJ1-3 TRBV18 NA CASSPGATRNTIYF TGTGCCAGCTCCCCTGGGGCCACCCGGAACACCATATATTTT
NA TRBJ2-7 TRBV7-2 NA CASSLGGGGSYEQYF TGTGCCAGCAGCTTAGGAGGGGGTGGCTCCTACGAGCAGTACTTC
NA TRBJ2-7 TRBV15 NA CATSRSSHGRLGESYEQYF TGTGCCACCAGCAGATCCTCCCATGGAAGACTAGGAGAATCCTACGAGCAGTACTTC
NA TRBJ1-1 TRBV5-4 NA CASSLEQFNTEAFF TGTGCCAGCAGCTTGGAACAGTTCAACACTGAAGCTTTCTTT
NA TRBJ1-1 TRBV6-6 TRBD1 CASSGQGRSFF TGTGCCAGTTCGGGACAGGGGCGTTCTTTCTTT
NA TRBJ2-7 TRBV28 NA CASTRGGYSYEQYF TGTGCCAGCACCCGCGGAGGATACTCCTACGAGCAGTACTTC
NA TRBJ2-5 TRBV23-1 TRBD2 CASSRSSYRGGDQETQYF TGCGCCAGCAGCCGATCATCGTACCGGGGAGGGGACCAAGAGACCCAGTACTTC